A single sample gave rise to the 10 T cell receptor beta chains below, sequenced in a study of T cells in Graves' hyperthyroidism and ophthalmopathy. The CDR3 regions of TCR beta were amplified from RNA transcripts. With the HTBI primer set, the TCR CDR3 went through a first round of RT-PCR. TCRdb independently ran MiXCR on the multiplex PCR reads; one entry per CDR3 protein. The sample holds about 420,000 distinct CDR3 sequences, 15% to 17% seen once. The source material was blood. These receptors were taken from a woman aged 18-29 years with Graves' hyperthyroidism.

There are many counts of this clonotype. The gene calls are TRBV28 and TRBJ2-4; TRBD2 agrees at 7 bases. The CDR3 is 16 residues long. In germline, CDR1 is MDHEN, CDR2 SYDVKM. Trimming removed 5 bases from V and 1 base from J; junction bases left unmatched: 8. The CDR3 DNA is TGTGCCAGCAGTGGGGCGCTAGCGGAGGCCAAAAACATTCAGTACTTC. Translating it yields CASSGALAEAKNIQYF.

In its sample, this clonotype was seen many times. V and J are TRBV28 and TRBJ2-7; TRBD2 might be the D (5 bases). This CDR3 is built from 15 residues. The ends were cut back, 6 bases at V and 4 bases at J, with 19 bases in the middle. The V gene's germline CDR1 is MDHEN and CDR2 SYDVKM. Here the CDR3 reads CASRPTSEILYEQYF. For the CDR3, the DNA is TGTGCCAGCAGGCCAACTAGTGAGATACTTTACGAGCAGTACTTC. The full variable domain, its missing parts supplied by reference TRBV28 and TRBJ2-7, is DVKVTQSSRYLVKRTGEKVFLECVQDMDHENMFWYRQDPGLGLRLIYFSYDVKMKEKGDIPEGYSVSREKKERFSLILESASTNQTSMYLCASRPTSEILYEQYFGPGTRLTVT.

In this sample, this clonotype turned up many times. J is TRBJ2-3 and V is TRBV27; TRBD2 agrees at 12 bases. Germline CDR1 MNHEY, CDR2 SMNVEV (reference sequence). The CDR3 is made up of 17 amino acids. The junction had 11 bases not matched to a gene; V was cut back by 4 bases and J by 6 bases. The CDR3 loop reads CASSSTRLAGVRDTQYF. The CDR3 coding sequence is TGTGCCAGCAGTTCCACCCGACTAGCGGGGGTGAGGGATACGCAGTATTTT.

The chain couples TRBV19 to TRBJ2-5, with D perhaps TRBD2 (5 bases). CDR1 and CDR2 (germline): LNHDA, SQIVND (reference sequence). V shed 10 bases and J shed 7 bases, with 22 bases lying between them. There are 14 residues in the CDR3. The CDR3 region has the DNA TGTGCCACCAGTACGTTGTCGGAGGAGTGGACCCAGTACTTC. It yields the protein CATSTLSEEWTQYF.

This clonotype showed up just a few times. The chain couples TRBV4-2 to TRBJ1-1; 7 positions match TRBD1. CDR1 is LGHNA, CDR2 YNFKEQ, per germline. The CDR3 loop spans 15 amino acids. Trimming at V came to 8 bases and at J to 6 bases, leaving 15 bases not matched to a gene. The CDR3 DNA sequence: TGTGCCAGCGCTAAAGGGAGGGGGCGTGCGGCTGAAGCTTTCTTT. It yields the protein CASAKGRGRAAEAFF.

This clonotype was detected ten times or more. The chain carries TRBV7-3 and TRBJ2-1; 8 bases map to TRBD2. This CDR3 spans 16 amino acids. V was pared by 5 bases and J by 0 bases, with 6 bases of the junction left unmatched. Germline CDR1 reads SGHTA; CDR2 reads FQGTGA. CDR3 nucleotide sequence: TGTGCCAGCAGCGATGTAGCGGGGAGCTCCTACAATGAGCAGTTCTTC. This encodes CASSDVAGSSYNEQFF.

The CDR3 region has the DNA TGTGCCAGCAGCTCACCCTCTAGCAGCATAGGATACTTC. This gives the protein CASSSPSSSIGYF. The chain is built from TRBV11-2 and TRBJ2-4; a possible D gene is TRBD2 (5 bases). Germline lookup yields CDR1 SGHAT and CDR2 FQNNGV. The CDR3 totals 13 residues. With 4 bases removed from V and 16 bases from J, the gap between germline ends came to 20 bases.

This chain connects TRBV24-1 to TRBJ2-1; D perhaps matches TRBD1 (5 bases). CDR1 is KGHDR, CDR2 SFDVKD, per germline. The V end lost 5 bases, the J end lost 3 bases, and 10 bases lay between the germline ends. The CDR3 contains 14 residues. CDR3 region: CATSGLGDYNEQFF. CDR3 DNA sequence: TGTGCCACCAGTGGTTTAGGGGACTACAATGAGCAGTTCTTC.

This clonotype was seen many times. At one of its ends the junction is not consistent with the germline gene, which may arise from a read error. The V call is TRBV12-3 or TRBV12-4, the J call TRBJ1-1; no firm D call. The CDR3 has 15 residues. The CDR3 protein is CASTRVGRMNTEASF. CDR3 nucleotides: TGTGCCAGCACCCGCGTGGGAAGAATGAACACTGAAGCTTCCTTT.

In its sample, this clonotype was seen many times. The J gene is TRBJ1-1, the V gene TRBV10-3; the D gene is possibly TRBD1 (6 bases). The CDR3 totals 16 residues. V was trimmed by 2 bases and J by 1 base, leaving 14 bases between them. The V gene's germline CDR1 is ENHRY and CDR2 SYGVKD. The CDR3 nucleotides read TGTGCCATCAGTGAGGGAGCGGGGGGCACGAACACTGAAGCTTTCTTT. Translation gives CAISEGAGGTNTEAFF.